Presented here are 28 T cell receptor beta chains from one specimen sequenced in a study of blood T cell repertoires in COVID-19. Assay: immunoSEQ multiplex PCR; the TCRdb copy retains only in-frame clones and omits some. The repertoire holds about 340,000 clones, with around 90% as singletons. The sample comprised PBMCs or T cells enriched from blood (not recorded which). These receptors originate from a woman aged 25 to 45 who had recovered from COVID-19.

The gene calls are TRBV5-3 and TRBJ2-3; 7 bases are shared with TRBD2. TRBV5-3 falls under the ORF class, with uncertain function. There are 14 residues in the CDR3. After removal of 4 bases from V and 3 bases from J, the junction contained 5 bases not matched to a gene. CDR3 loop: CARSGGVPTDTQYF. The CDR3 nucleotides read TGTGCCAGAAGCGGGGGGGTTCCAACAGATACGCAGTATTTT.

This clone has only a few counts. The chain joins TRBV7-2 to TRBJ1-1, with D perhaps TRBD1 (5 bases). Germline V lookup: CDR1 SGHTA, CDR2 FQGNSA. The V and J ends lost 2 bases and 5 bases respectively, with 12 bases between them. This CDR3 spans 14 amino acids. CDR3 DNA: TGTGCCAGCAGCTTAAATCAGGGAGGGACTGAAGCTTTCTTT. Translated: CASSLNQGGTEAFF.

This clone appeared a single time. The rearrangement joins TRBV18 to TRBJ1-1; D is perhaps TRBD1 (6 bases). V shed 2 bases and J shed 5 bases, with 21 bases lying between them. In germline, CDR1 is KGHSH, CDR2 LQKENI. The CDR3 totals 17 residues. The CDR3 loop is CASSPGGRGQISTEAFF. CDR3 coding DNA: TGTGCCAGCTCACCAGGGGGAAGGGGACAAATAAGTACTGAAGCTTTCTTT.

This sequence joins TRBV2 and TRBJ2-4; 9 nucleotides match TRBD2. Germline trimming cut 6 bases from V and 7 bases from J; bases unmatched to any gene: 7. CDR1 and CDR2 from the germline V gene are SNHLY and FYNNEI. The CDR3 runs 14 residues. In nucleotides, the CDR3 is TGTGCCAGCAGGGAGAGCGGGGGGAGGAACATTCAGTACTTC. Its protein is CASRESGGRNIQYF.

This chain connects TRBV18 to TRBJ2-1; 9 bases are a match to TRBD1. V lost 2 bases to trimming and J lost 6 bases; unmatched junction nucleotides: 2. CDR3 length: 14 amino acids. The V gene's germline CDR1 is KGHSH and CDR2 LQKENI. The CDR3 region has the DNA TGTGCCAGCTCACCATCGGACAGGGGCAATGAGCAGTTCTTC. This encodes CASSPSDRGNEQFF. Using reference TRBV18 and TRBJ2-1 for the parts outside the CDR3, the full variable domain is NAGVMQNPRHLVRRRGQEARLRCSPMKGHSHVYWYRQLPEEGLKFMVYLQKENIIDESGMPKERFSAEFPKEGPSILRIQQVVRGDSAAYFCASSPSDRGNEQFFGPGTRLTVL.

The chain is built from TRBV29-1 and TRBJ1-1; D perhaps matches TRBD1 (5 bases). V was trimmed by 7 bases and J by 6 bases, leaving 15 bases between them. The germline V gene has CDR1 SQVTM and CDR2 ANQGSEA. The CDR3 is 12 residues long. CDR3: CSAAGGSSEAFF. The CDR3 DNA sequence: TGCAGCGCCGCCGGGGGGTCCTCTGAAGCTTTCTTT.

V gene TRBV5-5 combines with J gene TRBJ1-3, with 12 bases lining up with TRBD1. Germline values: CDR1 SGHKS, CDR2 YYEKEE (reference sequence). The CDR3 has 14 amino acids. V gave up 3 bases and J gave up 7 bases; unmatched junction bases: 2. This CDR3 reads CASSWGQGANTIYF. The CDR3 DNA reads TGTGCCAGCAGCTGGGGACAGGGGGCTAACACCATATATTTT.

V and J are TRBV5-1 and TRBJ1-5, with D hard to call. This CDR3 has 14 amino acids. The V end was cut by 1 base, the J end by 3 bases, with 8 bases between. Germline V gene sequence: CDR1 SGHRS, CDR2 YFSETQ. CDR3 residues: CASSLSGNNQPQHF. Here the CDR3 DNA reads TGCGCCAGCAGCTTGTCGGGGAACAATCAGCCCCAGCATTTT.

This chain uses TRBV5-1 with TRBJ1-2, with D perhaps TRBD1 (6 bases). The ends were cut back, 5 bases at V and 6 bases at J, with 20 bases in the middle. This CDR3 has 15 amino acids. Germline assignment: CDR1 SGHRS and CDR2 YFSETQ. CDR3 region: CASSPPAGALNGYTF. The CDR3 DNA follows: TGCGCCAGCAGTCCTCCGGCAGGGGCTTTGAATGGCTACACCTTC.

This rearrangement joins TRBV5-1 to TRBJ1-2; D gene ambiguous. The CDR3 is 13 amino acids. The V gene lost 0 bases and the J gene lost 6 bases, with 9 bases spanning the gap. Germline V lookup: CDR1 SGHRS, CDR2 YFSETQ. DNA of the CDR3: TGCGCCAGCAGCTTGGGGACCGGGGATGGCTACACCTTC. Its protein product is CASSLGTGDGYTF.

V usage is TRBV5-1 and J usage is TRBJ2-5, with 9 bases that match TRBD2. The ends lost 6 bases at V and 5 bases at J; junction bases unmatched: 14. CDR1 is SGHRS and CDR2 is YFSETQ in the germline V gene. The CDR3 covers 16 residues. CDR3 protein: CASNGGAGGRPETQYF. CDR3 sequence (DNA): TGCGCCAGCAACGGGGGAGCGGGAGGACGTCCGGAGACCCAGTACTTC.

The chain recombines TRBV7-6 with TRBJ2-1; 10 bases fit TRBD2. Germline-derived CDR1 and CDR2 are SGHVS and FNYEAQ. The CDR3 contains 15 residues. Trimming removed 5 bases from V and 5 bases from J; junction bases left unmatched: 6. CDR3 DNA: TGTGCCAGCAGCAGCGGGAGGGCCGGCAACAATGAGCAGTTCTTC. Encoded protein: CASSSGRAGNNEQFF.

The J gene is TRBJ1-1, the V gene TRBV3-1 (or the pseudogene TRBV3-2), with 7 bases aligning to TRBD1. The trim removed 2 bases at V and 5 bases at J, leaving 8 bases unmatched. Germline V CDR1 and CDR2: LGHDT, YNNKEL (reference sequence). This CDR3 spans 15 amino acids. The CDR3 protein is CASSQQPGGSTEAFF. The CDR3 nucleotides are TGTGCCAGCAGCCAACAACCAGGGGGGAGTACTGAAGCTTTCTTT.

Points on this clone: The junction departs from germline at one end; a sequencing error may be responsible. The CDR3 sequence is CASGLAGYPF. Written as DNA, the CDR3 is TGTGCCAGCGGCCTAGCGGGTTATCCTTTC. The chain has TRBV6-5 and TRBJ2-7; TRBD2 matches at 8 bases. Germline loops: CDR1 MNHEY, CDR2 SVGAGI. The CDR3 has 10 residues.

V gene TRBV27 combines with J gene TRBJ1-2; D might be TRBD1 (6 bases). The CDR3 extends over 14 amino acids. Trimming shortened V by 7 bases and J by 4 bases, and 16 bases separated the two germline ends. Germline V gene lookup returns CDR1 MNHEY and CDR2 SMNVEV (reference sequence). The CDR3 DNA sequence: TGTGCCAGCACCCCCGGGGGGCTCAGCTATGGCTACACCTTC. Translating gives CASTPGGLSYGYTF.

The rearrangement links TRBV19 to TRBJ1-2, with D perhaps matching TRBD1 (6 bases). V dropped 10 bases and J dropped 4 bases, with 19 bases sitting between them. The germline V gene has CDR1 LNHDA and CDR2 SQIVND (reference sequence). This CDR3 has 14 amino acids. CDR3 sequence reads: CATVPPGQRYGYTF. The CDR3 DNA reads TGTGCCACCGTTCCCCCCGGACAGCGCTATGGCTACACCTTC.

V gene TRBV6-5 combines with J gene TRBJ1-6, with D perhaps TRBD1 (5 bases). This CDR3 has 15 residues. Deletions cut 2 bases from V and 7 bases from J, with 12 bases between. Per germline, CDR1 MNHEY and CDR2 SVGAGI. The CDR3, as DNA: TGTGCCAGCAGTTACAGGCAGGGAGGGAATTCACCCCTCCACTTT. This translates into CASSYRQGGNSPLHF.

This chain connects TRBV11-2 to TRBJ2-2, with 11 bases aligning to TRBD2. The length of the CDR3 is 17 residues. The germline V gene encodes CDR1 SGHAT and CDR2 FQNNGV. Trimming cost V 3 bases and J 3 bases; bases outside gene matches: 6. The DNA of the CDR3 is TGTGCCAGCAGCTTCCCCACTAGCGGGAGATACACCGGGGAGCTGTTTTTT. This sequence encodes CASSFPTSGRYTGELFF.

The CDR3, as DNA: TGTGCCAGCAGCTCCAATCAGGGTTTTGAGACCCAGTACTTC. Residues: CASSSNQGFETQYF. This rearrangement joins TRBV7-2 to TRBJ2-5, with a tentative D call TRBD1 (5 bases). The germline gives CDR1 SGHTA, CDR2 FQGNSA. The CDR3 is 14 amino acids. The V end was cut by 4 bases, the J end by 5 bases, with 14 bases between.

The genes are TRBV19 and TRBJ1-2; TRBD1 matches at 11 bases. The J segment lost 7 bases and the V segment lost 4 bases, leaving 11 bases of the junction unmatched. Germline V gene lookup returns CDR1 LNHDA and CDR2 SQIVND (reference sequence). This CDR3 has 16 amino acids. CDR3 amino acids: CASSTDRGRHVSGYTF. Written as DNA, the CDR3 is TGTGCCAGTAGTACGGACAGGGGGCGTCATGTAAGTGGCTACACCTTC.

The chain joins TRBV28 to TRBJ1-2; no clear D gene. V lost 6 bases, J lost 3 bases, and 8 bases lay in between. Germline-derived CDR1 and CDR2 are MDHEN and SYDVKM. This CDR3 spans 12 amino acids. In DNA form, the CDR3 reads TGTGCCAGCAGGACAAATCACTATGGCTACACCTTC. It codes for CASRTNHYGYTF.

J is TRBJ1-1 and V is TRBV2; D possibly corresponds to TRBD1 (5 bases). Per germline, CDR1 SNHLY and CDR2 FYNNEI. V was clipped by 8 bases and J by 5 bases, with 15 bases between them. CDR3 length: 13 amino acids. This chain's CDR3 is CASGHPRRTEAFF. CDR3 bases: TGTGCCAGCGGACATCCCCGGCGGACTGAAGCTTTCTTT.

The chain joins TRBV7-9 to TRBJ1-1; 8 bases are shared with TRBD1. The V segment lost 6 bases and the J segment 1 base; nucleotides outside the gene matches: 1. The CDR3 loop spans 13 amino acids. The germline V gene encodes CDR1 SEHNR and CDR2 FQNEAQ (reference sequence). The CDR3 region has the DNA TGTGCCAGCAGTGACAGGGGGAACACTGAAGCTTTCTTT. Translation: CASSDRGNTEAFF.

As to this clone: A far bigger clonotype differs at one base, so this is likely a read error. This rearrangement joins TRBV5-1 to TRBJ2-2; 8 bases map to TRBD1. V shed 4 bases, J shed 4 bases, and the junction held 3 bases outside the gene matches. The CDR3 extends over 14 amino acids. Germline values: CDR1 SGHRS, CDR2 YFSETQ. CDR3 region: CASSLDRATGELFF. CDR3 nucleotides: TGCGCCAGCAGCCTGGACAGGGCCACCGGGGAGCTGTTTTTT.

This clone was recorded a few times. The rearrangement uses TRBV9 and TRBJ2-3; TRBD1 agrees at 9 bases. CDR3 size: 17 residues. Per germline, CDR1 SGDLS and CDR2 YYNGEE. After removal of 0 bases from V and 2 bases from J, the junction contained 7 bases not matched to a gene. CDR3 sequence: CASSVGTGGPPTDTQYF. CDR3 nucleotide sequence: TGTGCCAGCAGCGTAGGCACAGGGGGCCCCCCCACAGATACGCAGTATTTT.

J is TRBJ2-2 and V is TRBV5-1; TRBD1 matches at 8 bases. CDR1 is SGHRS and CDR2 is YFSETQ in the germline V gene. There are 16 residues in the CDR3. V was clipped by 2 bases and J by 1 base; unmatched bases: 4. The CDR3 region has the DNA TGCGCCAGCAGCTTCCCAGGGGGCGTGAACACCGGGGAGCTGTTTTTT. Its translation is CASSFPGGVNTGELFF.

The V gene is TRBV10-3, the J gene TRBJ2-3; 7 nucleotides align to TRBD1. Germline loops: CDR1 ENHRY, CDR2 SYGVKD. The ends lost 7 bases at V and 4 bases at J; junction bases unmatched: 11. This CDR3 comprises 15 residues. The CDR3 spells CAINRGGPGPDTQYF. CDR3 bases: TGTGCCATCAACAGGGGTGGGCCGGGACCAGATACGCAGTATTTT.

This clone has a single count. This sample includes further DNA sequences coding for the same CDR3. This sequence joins TRBV5-4 and TRBJ2-2; D not certain. The CDR3 length is 14 residues. Trimming took off 2 bases at V and 2 bases at J, with 7 bases between the two ends. Germline V lookup: CDR1 SGHNT, CDR2 YYREEE (reference sequence). The CDR3: CASSFSGNTGELFF. The CDR3 DNA follows: TGTGCCAGCAGCTTTTCAGGAAACACCGGGGAGCTGTTTTTT.